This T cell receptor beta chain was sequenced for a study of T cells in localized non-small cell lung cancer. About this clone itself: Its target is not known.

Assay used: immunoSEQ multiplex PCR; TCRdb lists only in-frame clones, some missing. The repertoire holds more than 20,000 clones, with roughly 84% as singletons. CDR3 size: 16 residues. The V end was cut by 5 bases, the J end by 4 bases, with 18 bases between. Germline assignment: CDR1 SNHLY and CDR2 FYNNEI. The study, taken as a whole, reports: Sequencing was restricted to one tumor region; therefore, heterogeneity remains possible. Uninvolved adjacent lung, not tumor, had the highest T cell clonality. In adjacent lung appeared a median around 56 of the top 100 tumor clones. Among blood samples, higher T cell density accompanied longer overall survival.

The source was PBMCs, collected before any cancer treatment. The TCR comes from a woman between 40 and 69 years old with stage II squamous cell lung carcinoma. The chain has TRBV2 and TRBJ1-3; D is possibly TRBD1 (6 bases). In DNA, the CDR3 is TGTGCCAGCAGTCGTGAAGGGGGATCCTCCGGAAACACCATATATTTT. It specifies CASSREGGSSGNTIYF.